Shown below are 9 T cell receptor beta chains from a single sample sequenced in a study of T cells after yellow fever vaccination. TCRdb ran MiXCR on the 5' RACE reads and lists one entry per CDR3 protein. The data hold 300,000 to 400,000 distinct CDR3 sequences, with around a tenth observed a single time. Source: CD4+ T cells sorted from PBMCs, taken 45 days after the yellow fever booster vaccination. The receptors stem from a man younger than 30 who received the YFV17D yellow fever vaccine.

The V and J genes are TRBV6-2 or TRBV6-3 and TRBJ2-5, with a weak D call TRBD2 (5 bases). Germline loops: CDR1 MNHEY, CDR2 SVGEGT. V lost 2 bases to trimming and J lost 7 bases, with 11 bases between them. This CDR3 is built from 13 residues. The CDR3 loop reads CASSYDYPRTQYF. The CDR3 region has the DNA TGTGCCAGCAGTTACGACTACCCTAGGACCCAGTACTTC.

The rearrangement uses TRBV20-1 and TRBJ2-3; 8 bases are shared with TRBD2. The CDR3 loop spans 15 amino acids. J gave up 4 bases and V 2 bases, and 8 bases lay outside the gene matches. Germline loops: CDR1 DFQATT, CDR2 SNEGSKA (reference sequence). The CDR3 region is CSARPLGGEADTQYF. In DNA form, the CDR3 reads TGCAGTGCTAGACCACTCGGGGGGGAGGCAGATACGCAGTATTTT.

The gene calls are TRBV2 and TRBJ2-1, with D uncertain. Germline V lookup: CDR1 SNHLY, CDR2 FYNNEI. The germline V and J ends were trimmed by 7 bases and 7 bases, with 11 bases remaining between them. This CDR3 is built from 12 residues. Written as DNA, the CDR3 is TGTGCCAGCATAAAGGGTAGGAATGAGCAGTTCTTC. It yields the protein CASIKGRNEQFF.

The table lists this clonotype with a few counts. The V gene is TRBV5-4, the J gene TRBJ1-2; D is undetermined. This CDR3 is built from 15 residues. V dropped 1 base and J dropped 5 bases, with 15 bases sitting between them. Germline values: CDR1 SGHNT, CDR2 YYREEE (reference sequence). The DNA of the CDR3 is TGTGCCAGCAGCTTGCCGGCGGAGGGTTTTTATGGCTACACCTTC. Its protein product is CASSLPAEGFYGYTF.

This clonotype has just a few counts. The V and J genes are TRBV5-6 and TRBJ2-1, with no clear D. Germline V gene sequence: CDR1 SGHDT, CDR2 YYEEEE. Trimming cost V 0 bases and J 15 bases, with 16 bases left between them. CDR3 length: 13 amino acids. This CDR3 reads CASSLDLGEGGFF. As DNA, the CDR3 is TGTGCCAGCAGCTTGGATCTCGGTGAAGGTGGGTTCTTC.

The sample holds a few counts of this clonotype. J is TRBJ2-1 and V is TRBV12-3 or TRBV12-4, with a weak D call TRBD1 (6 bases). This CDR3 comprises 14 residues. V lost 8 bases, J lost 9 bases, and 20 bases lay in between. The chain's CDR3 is CASGDLRSGAEQFF. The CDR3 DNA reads TGTGCCAGCGGGGATCTTCGCTCAGGGGCTGAGCAGTTCTTC.

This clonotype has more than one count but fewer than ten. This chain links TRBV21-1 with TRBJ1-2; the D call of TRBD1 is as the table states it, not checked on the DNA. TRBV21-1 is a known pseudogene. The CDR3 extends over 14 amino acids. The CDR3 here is CASSTYRPRDGYTF. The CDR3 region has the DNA TGTGCCAGCAGCACTTACCGGCCCAGGGATGGCTACACCTTC.

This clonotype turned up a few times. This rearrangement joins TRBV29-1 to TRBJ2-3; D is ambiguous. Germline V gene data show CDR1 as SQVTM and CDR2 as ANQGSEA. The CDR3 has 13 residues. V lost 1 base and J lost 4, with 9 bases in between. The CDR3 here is CSVEGTRPDTQYF. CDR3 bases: TGCAGCGTTGAAGGGACCCGTCCAGATACGCAGTATTTT.

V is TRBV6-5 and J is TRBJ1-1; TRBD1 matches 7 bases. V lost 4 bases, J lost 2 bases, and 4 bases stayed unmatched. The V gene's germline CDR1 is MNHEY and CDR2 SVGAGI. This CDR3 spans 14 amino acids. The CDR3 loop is CASSFRTGNTEAFF. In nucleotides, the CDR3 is TGTGCCAGCAGTTTCAGGACAGGAAACACTGAAGCTTTCTTT.